This TCR beta chain is from a study of beta chain features in type 1 diabetes. Findings and caveats of the study: The study found moderately but significantly shorter TCRB CDR3s in all four CD4+ subsets of Type 1 diabetes patients. Naive, central memory and Treg TCRB repertoires appeared more alike in patients than in healthy donors.

As concerns this clone: Its target is not known.

Germline V lookup: CDR1 SGHVS, CDR2 FQNEAQ. The V gene end was trimmed by 3 bases and the J gene end by 3 bases; junction bases not matched to a gene: 5. CDR3 length: 17 residues. The study reverse transcribed the entire isolated RNA, so it sequenced expressed TCRB transcripts. Sequencing was performed with immunoSEQ multiplex PCR; in TCRdb, only in-frame clones are kept and a portion is missing. The table has approximately 400,000 clones, less than 15% seen once. The chain joins TRBV7-8 to TRBJ2-3; TRBD2 agrees at 14 bases. Sequencing was performed on naive CD4+ T cells from blood. The sequence was obtained from a woman between 18 and 30 years old in good health. The CDR3 region has the DNA TGTGCCAGCAGCTTGACCAGACTAGCGGGAGGGACAGATACGCAGTATTTT. Translating it yields CASSLTRLAGGTDTQYF.